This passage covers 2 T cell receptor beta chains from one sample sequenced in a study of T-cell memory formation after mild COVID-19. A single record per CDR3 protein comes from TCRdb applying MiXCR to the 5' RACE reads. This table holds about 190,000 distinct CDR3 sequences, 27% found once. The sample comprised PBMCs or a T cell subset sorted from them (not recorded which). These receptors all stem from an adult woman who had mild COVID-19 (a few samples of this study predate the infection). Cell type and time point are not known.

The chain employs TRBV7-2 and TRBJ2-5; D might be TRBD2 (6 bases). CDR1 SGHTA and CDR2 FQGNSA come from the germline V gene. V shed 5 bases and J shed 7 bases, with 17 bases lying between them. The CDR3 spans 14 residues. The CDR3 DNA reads TGTGCCAGCAGCGAACGACTAGTCGTCGGGACCCAGTACTTC. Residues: CASSERLVVGTQYF.

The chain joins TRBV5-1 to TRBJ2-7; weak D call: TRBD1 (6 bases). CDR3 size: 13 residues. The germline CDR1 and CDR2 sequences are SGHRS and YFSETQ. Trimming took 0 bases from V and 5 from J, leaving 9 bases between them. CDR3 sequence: CASSLAGADEQYF. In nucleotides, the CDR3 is TGCGCCAGCAGCTTGGCAGGGGCGGACGAGCAGTACTTC.